This T cell receptor (beta chain) was sequenced during a study of blood T cell repertoires in COVID-19. Study context: Samples taken during acute and convalescent COVID-19 were collected in the United States, Italy and Spain. The cDNA or gDNA used as material had been derived from T cells, B-cell-depleted T cells, or PBMCs.

This CDR3 is built from 16 residues. Germline V lookup: CDR1 SNHLY, CDR2 FYNNEI. The ends lost 0 bases at V and 9 bases at J; junction bases unmatched: 6. Original analysis: Researchers report that nucleated cell counts were estimated from reference gene primer amplification. Profiled with immunoSEQ multiplex PCR; TCRdb holds only in-frame clones, not every one. V, J and clone size were drawn from that table, and D and trimming were deduced from the DNA. The table includes about 28,000 clones, about 89% detected once. Sequences were obtained from peripheral blood. The sequence came from a human donor in a cohort sampled during active COVID-19. The J gene is TRBJ2-1, the V gene TRBV2, with TRBD2 matching 12 bases. The CDR3 loop is CASSEALAGGPVEQFF. CDR3 in DNA: TGTGCCAGCAGTGAAGCTCTAGCGGGGGGGCCCGTTGAGCAGTTCTTC.